This T cell receptor beta chain came from a study of blood T cell repertoires in COVID-19. The wider study: T cells, B-cell-depleted T cells, or PBMCs supplied cDNA or gDNA.

The germline gives CDR1 KGHSH, CDR2 LQKENI. The germline V and J ends were trimmed by 3 bases and 5 bases, with 16 bases remaining between them. This CDR3 is built from 16 residues. Generated by immunoSEQ multiplex PCR, the TCRdb table keeps only in-frame clones and is missing some. The data contain more than 200,000 clones, 80% to 90% of them singletons. Cohort allocation depended upon clinical history that participants reported. The receptor was isolated from a man aged 25 to 45 in a cohort exposed to, infected with or recovered from COVID-19 (not recorded which). The sequencing sample was made of PBMCs or T cells enriched from blood (not recorded which). The chain has TRBV18 and TRBJ1-4, with TRBD1 as a possible D gene (6 bases). The CDR3 here is CASSPNGQMRNEKLFF. CDR3 coding DNA: TGTGCCAGCTCACCGAACGGACAGATGAGAAATGAAAAACTGTTTTTT. The entire variable domain, with the rest obtained from reference TRBV18 and TRBJ1-4, is as follows: NAGVMQNPRHLVRRRGQEARLRCSPMKGHSHVYWYRQLPEEGLKFMVYLQKENIIDESGMPKERFSAEFPKEGPSILRIQQVVRGDSAAYFCASSPNGQMRNEKLFFGSGTQLSVL.